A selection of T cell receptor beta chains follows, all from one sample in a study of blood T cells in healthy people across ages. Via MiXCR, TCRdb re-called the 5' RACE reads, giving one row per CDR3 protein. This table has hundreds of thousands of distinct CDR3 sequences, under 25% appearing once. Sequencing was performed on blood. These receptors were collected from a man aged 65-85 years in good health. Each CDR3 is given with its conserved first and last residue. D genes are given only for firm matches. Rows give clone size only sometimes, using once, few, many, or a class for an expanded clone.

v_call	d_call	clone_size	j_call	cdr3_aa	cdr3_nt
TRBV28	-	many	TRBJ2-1	CASSSRLSGVFF	TGTGCCAGCAGCTCTAGACTCTCGGGGGTGTTCTTC
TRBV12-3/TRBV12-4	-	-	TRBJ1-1	CASSDSGSKAFF	TGTGCCAGTAGTGATTCCGGGAGTAAAGCTTTCTTT
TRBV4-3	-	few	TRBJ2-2	CASSLQGNTGELLF	TGCGCCAGCAGCCTTCAGGGAAACACCGGGGAGCTGCTTTTT
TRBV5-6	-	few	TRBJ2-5	CASSSGVAPPVQETQYF	TGTGCCAGCAGCTCCGGCGTTGCCCCACCCGTGCAAGAGACCCAGTACTTC
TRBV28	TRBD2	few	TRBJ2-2	CASRPTSGDTGELFF	TGTGCCAGCAGGCCAACTAGCGGAGACACCGGGGAGCTGTTTTTT
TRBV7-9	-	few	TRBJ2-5	CASSITGTQYF	TGTGCCAGCAGCATTACAGGGACGCAGTACTTC
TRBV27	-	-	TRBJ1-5	CASRATGNQPQHF	TGTGCCAGCAGGGCGACAGGCAATCAGCCCCAGCATTTT
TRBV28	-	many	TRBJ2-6	CASSPGTPGANVLTF	TGTGCCAGCAGTCCGGGGACGCCTGGGGCCAACGTCCTGACTTTC
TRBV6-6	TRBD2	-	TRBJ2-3	CASSLSPGLAGGYTQYF	TGTGCCAGCAGTTTATCTCCGGGACTAGCGGGAGGGTATACGCAGTATTTT
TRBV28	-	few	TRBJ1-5	CASSYRASNQPQHF	TGTGCCAGCAGTTACAGGGCTAGCAATCAGCCCCAGCATTTT
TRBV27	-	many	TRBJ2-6	CASSSRWDVSSGANVLTF	TGTGCCAGCAGTTCCAGATGGGACGTCAGCTCTGGGGCCAACGTCCTGACTTTC
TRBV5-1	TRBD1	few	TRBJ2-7	CASTLTGGPYEQYF	TGCGCCAGCACCCTGACAGGGGGGCCCTACGAGCAGTACTTC
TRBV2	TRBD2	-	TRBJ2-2	CASTRLASGELFF	TGTGCCAGCACCAGACTAGCTTCTGGGGAGCTGTTTTTT
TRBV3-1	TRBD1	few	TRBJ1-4	CATGSDRSNEKLFF	TGTGCCACCGGATCGGACAGGAGTAATGAAAAACTGTTTTTT
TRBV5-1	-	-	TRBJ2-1	CASSRELYNEQFF	TGCGCCAGCAGCCGGGAACTTTACAATGAGCAGTTCTTC
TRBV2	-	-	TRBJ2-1	CASSEGGGNNEQFF	TGTGCCAGCAGTGAAGGAGGTGGGAACAATGAGCAGTTCTTC
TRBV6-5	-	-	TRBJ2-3	CASSYFQNPSTDTQYF	TGTGCCAGCAGTTACTTTCAGAATCCTAGCACAGATACGCAGTATTTT
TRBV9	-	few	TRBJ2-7	CASSITGHSYEQYF	TGTGCCAGCAGCATTACGGGACATTCCTACGAGCAGTACTTC
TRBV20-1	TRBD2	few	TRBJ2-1	CSASGRANEQFF	TGCAGCGCTAGCGGGAGGGCCAATGAGCAGTTCTTC
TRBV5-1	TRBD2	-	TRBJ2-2	CASSFRSGTSGTGELFF	TGCGCCAGCAGCTTCAGGTCCGGGACTAGTGGCACCGGGGAGCTGTTTTTT
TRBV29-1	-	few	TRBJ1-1	CSAGGGMNTEAFF	TGCAGCGCCGGAGGGGGAATGAACACTGAAGCTTTCTTT
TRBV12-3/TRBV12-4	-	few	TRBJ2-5	CASSLSFQEAQYF	TGTGCCAGCAGCCTTAGCTTCCAAGAGGCCCAGTACTTC
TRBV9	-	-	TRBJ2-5	CASSVEQGRWETQYF	TGTGCCAGCAGCGTAGAGCAGGGTCGGTGGGAGACCCAGTACTTC
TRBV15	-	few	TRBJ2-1	CATSRDRASYNEQFF	TGTGCCACCAGCAGAGACAGGGCGTCCTACAATGAGCAGTTCTTC
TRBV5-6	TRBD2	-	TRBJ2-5	CASSVETSGRVETQYF	TGTGCCAGCAGCGTAGAGACTAGCGGGAGGGTGGAGACCCAGTACTTC
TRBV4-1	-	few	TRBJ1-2	CASSQELYRANYGYTF	TGCGCCAGCAGCCAAGAATTATACAGGGCCAACTATGGCTACACCTTC
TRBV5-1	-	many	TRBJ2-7	CASSLGDGYEQYF	TGTGCCAGCAGTCTCGGGGACGGGTACGAGCAGTACTTC
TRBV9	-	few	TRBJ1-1	CASSVGEGGAFF	TGTGCCAGCAGCGTAGGGGAGGGAGGTGCTTTCTTT
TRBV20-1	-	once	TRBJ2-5	CSARAPRGQETQYF	TGCAGTGCTAGAGCGCCCCGGGGGCAAGAGACCCAGTACTTC
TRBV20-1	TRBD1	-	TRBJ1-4	CSAWTGTNEKLFF	TGCAGTGCCTGGACAGGTACTAATGAAAAACTGTTTTTT
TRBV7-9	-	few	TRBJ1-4	CASSLSGQAKTNEKLFF	TGTGCCAGCAGCTTATCGGGCCAGGCGAAAACTAATGAAAAACTGTTTTTT
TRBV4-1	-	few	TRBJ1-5	CASSQAVGVGQPQHF	TGCGCCAGCAGCCAAGCGGTTGGGGTTGGTCAGCCCCAGCATTTT
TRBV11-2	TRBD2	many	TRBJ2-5	CASSLGTSGVQETQYF	TGTGCCAGCAGCTTAGGGACTAGCGGGGTCCAAGAGACCCAGTACTTC
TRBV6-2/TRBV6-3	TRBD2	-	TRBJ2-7	CASDEAGGTYEQYF	TGTGCCAGCGACGAAGCGGGAGGAACCTACGAGCAGTACTTC
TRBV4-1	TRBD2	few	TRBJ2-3	CASSPVPSGSTDTQYF	TGCGCCAGCAGCCCCGTTCCTAGCGGGAGTACAGATACGCAGTATTTT
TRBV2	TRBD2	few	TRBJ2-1	CASTLAGGSNEQFF	TGTGCCAGCACTCTAGCGGGAGGCTCCAATGAGCAGTTCTTC
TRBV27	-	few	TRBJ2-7	CASSPSRRAYEQYF	TGTGCCAGCAGTCCCTCCAGAAGGGCCTACGAGCAGTACTTC
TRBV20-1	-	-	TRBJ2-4	CSASSQSKNIQYF	TGCAGTGCTAGTAGCCAGTCCAAAAACATTCAGTACTTC
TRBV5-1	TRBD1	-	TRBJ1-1	CASSLEAGGGLNTEAFF	TGCGCCAGCAGCTTAGAAGCAGGGGGAGGTTTGAACACTGAAGCTTTCTTT
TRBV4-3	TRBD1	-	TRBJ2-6	CASSQGTSGGYAANVLTF	TGCGCCAGCAGCCAAGGCACCTCAGGGGGCTACGCGGCCAACGTCCTGACTTTC
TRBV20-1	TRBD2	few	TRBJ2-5	CSARDGAPSGSRETQYF	TGCAGTGCTAGAGATGGTGCCCCTAGCGGGAGCAGGGAGACCCAGTACTTC
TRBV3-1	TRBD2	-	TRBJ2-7	CASGLRTSGRYEQYF	TGTGCCAGCGGCCTTCGGACTAGCGGGAGATACGAGCAGTACTTC
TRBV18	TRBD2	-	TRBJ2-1	CASSPPGLAGTGEQFF	TGTGCCAGCTCGCCTCCGGGACTAGCGGGAACCGGTGAGCAGTTCTTC
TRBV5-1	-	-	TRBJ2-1	CASSLQQGNEQFF	TGCGCCAGCAGCTTGCAACAGGGTAATGAGCAGTTCTTC
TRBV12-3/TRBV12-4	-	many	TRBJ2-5	CASTRSTEETQYF	TGTGCCAGCACCCGGTCAACGGAGGAGACCCAGTACTTC
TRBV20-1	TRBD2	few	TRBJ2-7	CSANLAGNGNPYEQYF	TGCAGTGCTAACCTAGCGGGAAACGGTAACCCCTACGAGCAGTACTTC
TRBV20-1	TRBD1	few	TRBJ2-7	CSAIPQGNHEQYF	TGCAGTGCTATCCCACAGGGGAACCACGAGCAGTACTTC
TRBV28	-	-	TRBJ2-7	CASSLHPYEQYF	TGTGCCAGCAGCTTACACCCCTACGAGCAGTACTTC
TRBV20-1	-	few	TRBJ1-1	CSADPGQLTEAFF	TGCAGTGCTGATCCGGGTCAACTCACTGAAGCTTTCTTT
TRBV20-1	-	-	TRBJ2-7	CSARDLQDEQYF	TGCAGTGCTAGAGATCTACAGGACGAGCAGTACTTC
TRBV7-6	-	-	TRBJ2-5	CASSLEDFQTQYF	TGTGCCAGCAGCTTAGAAGACTTCCAGACCCAGTACTTT
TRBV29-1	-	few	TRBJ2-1	CSVENPDLGFYNEQFF	TGCAGCGTTGAAAACCCCGATCTAGGATTTTACAATGAGCAGTTCTTC
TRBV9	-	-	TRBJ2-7	CASSEGVKVSAFEQYF	TGTGCCAGCAGCGAGGGAGTTAAAGTGTCGGCATTTGAGCAGTACTTC
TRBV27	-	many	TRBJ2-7	CASSFSPGLSYEQYF	TGTGCCAGCAGTTTTTCCCCGGGCCTCTCCTACGAGCAGTACTTC
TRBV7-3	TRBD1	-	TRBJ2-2	CASSQTRDRANTGELFF	TGTGCCAGCAGTCAAACCCGGGACAGGGCGAACACCGGGGAGCTGTTTTTT
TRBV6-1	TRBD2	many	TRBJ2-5	CASSLRTSGKQETQYF	TGTGCCAGCAGTCTCCGGACTAGCGGGAAACAAGAGACCCAGTACTTC
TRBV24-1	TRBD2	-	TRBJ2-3	CATSETGTSGRAFFTDTQYF	TGTGCCACCAGTGAAACCGGGACTAGCGGGAGGGCCTTTTTCACAGATACGCAGTATTTT